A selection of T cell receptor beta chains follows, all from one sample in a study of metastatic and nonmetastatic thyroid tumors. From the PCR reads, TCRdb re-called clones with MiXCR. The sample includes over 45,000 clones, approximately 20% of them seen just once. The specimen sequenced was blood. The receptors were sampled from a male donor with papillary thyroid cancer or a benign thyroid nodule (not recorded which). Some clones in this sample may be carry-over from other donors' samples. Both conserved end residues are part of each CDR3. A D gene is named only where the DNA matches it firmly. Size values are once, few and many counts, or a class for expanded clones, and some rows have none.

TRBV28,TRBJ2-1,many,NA,CASSGDSDVYNEQFF,TGTGCCAGCAGCGGGGACTCGGACGTTTACAATGAGCAGTTCTTC
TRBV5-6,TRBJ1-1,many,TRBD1,CASSLRQGALGTEAFF,TGTGCCAGCAGCTTAAGACAGGGGGCGCTGGGCACTGAAGCTTTCTTT
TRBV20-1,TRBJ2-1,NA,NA,CSARGGDGLQWDEQFF,TGCAGTGCTAGAGGGGGGGATGGTCTACAATGGGATGAGCAGTTCTTC
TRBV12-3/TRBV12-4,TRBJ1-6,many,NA,CASSLGRGNSPLHF,TGTGCCAGCAGTTTGGGCAGGGGAAATTCACCCCTCCACTTT
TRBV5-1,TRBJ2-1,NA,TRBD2,CASSSGLAGGNEQFF,TGCGCCAGCAGCTCGGGACTAGCGGGGGGCAATGAGCAGTTCTTC
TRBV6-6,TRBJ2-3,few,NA,CASSSLVGGSGTDTQYF,TGTGCCAGCAGTTCACTCGTGGGCGGTTCCGGCACAGATACGCAGTATTTT
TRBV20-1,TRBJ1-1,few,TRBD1,CSVTGGETEAFF,TGCAGTGTTACAGGGGGCGAGACTGAAGCTTTCTTT
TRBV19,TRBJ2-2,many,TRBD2,CASSILGFGGGASAGELFF,TGTGCCAGTAGTATCTTGGGCTTTGGCGGGGGAGCGAGCGCCGGGGAGCTGTTTTTT
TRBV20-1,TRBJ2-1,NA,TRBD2,CSAMVRREVRF,TGCAGTGCGATGGTCCGGCGGGAGGTGCGCTTC
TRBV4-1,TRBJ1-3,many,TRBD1,CASSPTDRASGNTIYF,TGCGCCAGCAGCCCCACGGACAGGGCCTCTGGAAACACCATATATTTT
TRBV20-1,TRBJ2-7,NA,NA,CSALTSPSLEQYF,TGCAGTGCTCTGACTAGTCCCTCCCTGGAGCAGTACTTC
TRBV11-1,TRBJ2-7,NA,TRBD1,CASSTMPGQGAYEQYF,TGTGCCAGCAGCACCATGCCCGGACAGGGGGCCTACGAGCAGTACTTC
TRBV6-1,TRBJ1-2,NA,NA,CASSPGAEYGCTF,TGTGCCAGCAGTCCAGGGGCGGAGTATGGCTGCACCTTC
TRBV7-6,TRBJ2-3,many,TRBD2,CASSWSGLAGGDTQYF,TGTGCCAGCAGCTGGAGTGGACTAGCGGGGGGAGATACGCAGTATTTT
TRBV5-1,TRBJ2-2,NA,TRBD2,CASGGNSGGYTGELFF,TGCGCCAGCGGAGGTAACTCGGGAGGATACACCGGGGAGCTGTTTTTT
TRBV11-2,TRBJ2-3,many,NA,CASSLDHSRTTQYF,TGTGCCAGCAGCTTAGATCATTCTAGGACCACGCAGTATTTT
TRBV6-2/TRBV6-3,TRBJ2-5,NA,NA,CATRGAGQETQYF,TGTGCCACCAGGGGGGCAGGACAAGAGACCCAGTACTTC
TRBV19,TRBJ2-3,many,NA,CASSRTGSTDTQYF,TGTGCCAGTAGTAGAACAGGGAGCACAGATACGCAGTATTTT
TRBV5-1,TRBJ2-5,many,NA,CASSLDRSQETQYF,TGCGCCAGCAGCTTGGACAGATCCCAAGAGACCCAGTACTTC
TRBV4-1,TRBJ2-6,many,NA,CASSQDPSGANVLTF,TGCGCCAGCAGCCAAGACCCCTCTGGGGCCAACGTCCTGACTTTC
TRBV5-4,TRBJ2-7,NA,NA,CASSLSSYEQYF,TGTGCCAGCAGCTTGTCCAGCTACGAGCAGTACTTC
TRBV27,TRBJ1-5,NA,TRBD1,CASRIRGEDSNQPQHF,TGTGCCAGCAGGATCAGGGGGGAGGATAGCAATCAGCCCCAGCATTTT
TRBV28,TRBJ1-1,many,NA,CASSLSLEAFF,TGTGCCAGCAGTTTATCCCTGGAAGCTTTCTTT
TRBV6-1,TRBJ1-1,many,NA,CASIRGGSLSPEAFF,TGTGCCAGCATTCGGGGGGGGTCCCTTTCCCCTGAAGCTTTCTTT
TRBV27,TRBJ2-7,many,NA,CASRNAGGSGYEQYF,TGTGCCAGCAGAAATGCAGGCGGATCGGGCTACGAGCAGTACTTC
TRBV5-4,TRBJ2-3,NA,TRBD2,CASIPRLAPDTQYF,TGTGCCAGCATCCCCCGACTAGCTCCAGATACGCAGTATTTT
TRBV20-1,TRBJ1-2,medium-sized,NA,CSAPYDSFGYTF,TGCAGTGCTCCATATGACAGCTTCGGCTACACCTTC
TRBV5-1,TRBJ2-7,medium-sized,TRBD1,CASSLVPDRGSSYEQYF,TGCGCCAGCAGCTTGGTTCCGGACAGGGGAAGCTCCTACGAGCAGTACTTC
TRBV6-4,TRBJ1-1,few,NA,CASSEAGRGNTEAFF,TGTGCCAGCAGTGAAGCGGGCAGGGGTAACACTGAAGCTTTCTTT
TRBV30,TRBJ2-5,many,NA,CAWSEGRTQYF,TGTGCCTGGAGTGAAGGGCGAACCCAGTACTTC
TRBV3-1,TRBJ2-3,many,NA,CASSHSGGGTDTQYF,TGTGCCAGCAGCCACTCAGGAGGGGGCACAGATACGCAGTATTTT
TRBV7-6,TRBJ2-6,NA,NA,CASSLASQTGYFSGANVLTF,TGTGCCAGCAGCTTAGCATCTCAGACGGGCTACTTCTCTGGGGCCAACGTCCTGACTTTC
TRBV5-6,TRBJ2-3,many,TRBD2,CASSFLSKGGGTDTQYF,TGTGCCAGCAGCTTTCTCTCTAAGGGCGGGGGAACAGATACGCAGTATTTT
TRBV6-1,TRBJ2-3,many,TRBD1,CASSVNRGQTDTQYF,TGTGCCAGCAGTGTTAACAGGGGGCAAACAGATACGCAGTATTTT
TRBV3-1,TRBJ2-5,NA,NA,CASSQDLAGQETQYF,TGTGCCAGCAGCCAAGATCTGGCAGGACAAGAGACCCAGTACTTC
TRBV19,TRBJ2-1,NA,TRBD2,CASSRLLAGNYNQQFF,TGTGCCAGTAGTCGGCTACTAGCGGGGAATTACAATCAGCAGTTCTTC
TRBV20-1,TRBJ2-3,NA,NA,CSASAFGGTDTQYF,TGCAGTGCTAGTGCTTTTGGGGGCACAGATACGCAGTATTTT
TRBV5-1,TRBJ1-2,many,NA,CASSPVSPNYGYTF,TGCGCCAGCAGCCCGGTCAGCCCTAACTATGGCTACACCTTC
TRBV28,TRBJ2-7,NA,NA,CASYRGGYEQYF,TGTGCCAGTTACAGGGGGGGCTACGAGCAGTACTTC
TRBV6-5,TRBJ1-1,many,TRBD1,CASSYDRGRTEAFF,TGTGCCAGCAGTTATGACAGGGGTAGGACTGAAGCTTTCTTT
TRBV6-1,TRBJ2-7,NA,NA,CASASGTLLDSYEQYF,TGTGCCAGCGCGTCCGGGACTCTGCTTGACTCCTACGAGCAGTACTTC
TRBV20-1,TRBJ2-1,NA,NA,CSASRDWRYNEQFF,TGCAGTGCTAGTCGGGACTGGAGGTACAATGAGCAGTTCTTC
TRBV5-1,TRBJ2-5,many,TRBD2,CASGGGQETQYF,TGCGCCAGCGGGGGAGGGCAGGAGACCCAGTACTTC